The subject of this entry is one T cell receptor beta chain. Its antigen is not known. Sorting isolated naive CD4 T cells lacking CD45RO and expressing CD62L. This entry belongs to a study of human versus mouse CDR3 diversity and MHC coevolution. About the research overall: Valid reads per sample ranged from 0.6 x 10^7 to 1.6 x 10^7.

This table comes from immunoSEQ multiplex PCR, and its TCRdb copy is limited to in-frame clones, with some not included. The sample contains some 60,000 clones, approximately 94% of which appear only once. General study results and limits: Among all groups, most of the three human donors showed least clonal inequality. In humans, T-cell selection involved roughly six MHC II alleles.

The CDR3 has 15 residues. Trimming took off 5 bases at V and 4 bases at J, with 14 bases between the two ends. From germline, CDR1 is SGHAT and CDR2 FQNNGV. Sequencing input: naive CD4+ T cells from blood. Subset described: CD45RO-negative CD62L-positive naive CD4 T cells. The sequence came from a person in their sixties in good health. The chain has TRBV11-2 and TRBJ2-2; TRBD2 might be the D (6 bases). The CDR3 coding sequence is TGTGCCAGCAGCCTTAACTCGGGAGCCACCGGGGAGCTGTTTTTT. Protein product: CASSLNSGATGELFF. The variable domain in full, with the rest retrieved from reference TRBV11-2 and TRBJ2-2, is EAGVAQSPRYKIIEKRQSVAFWCNPISGHATLYWYQQILGQGPKLLIQFQNNGVVDDSQLPKDRFSAERLKGVDSTLKIQPAKLEDSAVYLCASSLNSGATGELFFGEGSRLTVL.